This T cell receptor beta chain is drawn from a study of cytomegalovirus exposure and HLA in healthy donors. Overall study results and limits: Cytomegalovirus-associated status was assigned to fewer than 200 TCR beta chains. In an earlier analysis, productive rearrangement rates for most beta V segments clustered near 87% or 30%. V- and J-gene trimming of TCR beta was linked (in a later analysis) to a missense DCLRE1C variant.

The study ran its PCR with 60 Vbeta and 13 Jbeta primers. Only in-frame clones appear in the TCRdb table, and some are missing; sequencing was by immunoSEQ multiplex PCR. The sample includes 80,000 to 95,000 clones, about 83% of them seen just once. The germline gives CDR1 MDHEN, CDR2 SYDVKM. V dropped 4 bases and J dropped 4; count of bases not matched to a gene: 3. This CDR3 is built from 14 residues. As concerns this clone: The antigen remains unidentified.

The chain combines TRBV28 with TRBJ2-4; 8 nucleotides agree with TRBD1. The source material was PBMCs. The TCR was taken from a woman younger than 30 in good health and CMV-seropositive. CDR3: CASSWRQGKNIQYF. CDR3 coding DNA: TGTGCCAGCAGTTGGAGACAGGGGAAAAACATTCAGTACTTC. The full variable domain, its missing parts supplied by reference TRBV28 and TRBJ2-4, is DVKVTQSSRYLVKRTGEKVFLECVQDMDHENMFWYRQDPGLGLRLIYFSYDVKMKEKGDIPEGYSVSREKKERFSLILESASTNQTSMYLCASSWRQGKNIQYFGAGTRLSVL.